The clone carrying this T cell receptor (beta chain) was detected a few times. These data originate in a study of control samples from healthy donors and cancer patients. TCRdb keeps only in-frame clones here, not all; method: immunoSEQ multiplex PCR. In the table there are over 150,000 clones, 96% of which are singletons. In germline, CDR1 is GTSNPN, CDR2 SVGIG (reference sequence). This CDR3 is built from 12 residues. The germline V and J ends were trimmed by 2 bases and 2 bases, with 7 bases remaining between them. The rearrangement uses TRBV30 and TRBJ2-7, with no clear D. The clonotype was recovered from a woman aged 30 to 39 in good health. Sequenced input: blood. The chain's CDR3 is CAWSRHPYEQYF. For the CDR3, the DNA is TGTGCCTGGAGTCGGCATCCCTACGAGCAGTACTTC.